The TCR beta chain under discussion was sequenced for a study of T cells in narcolepsy. Findings of the study overall: HCRT-specific and TRIB2-specific autoreactive clonotypes appeared among same-patient CSF and blood CD4+ clonotypes. In some patient and control memory CD4+ samples, autoreactive clones were absent. Blood of same and different patients, but not healthy controls, reportedly held recurring autoreactive clonotypes.

The data were produced by immunoSEQ multiplex PCR, yet TCRdb's version contains in-frame clones alone and is incomplete. The sample contains about 40,000 clones, approximately 89% of which appear only once. Of note for this clone: The target antigen is unknown. Other DNA sequences from this sample encode an identical CDR3 as well.

The sequence came from a human donor with narcolepsy. The source material was CD45RA- memory CD4+ T cells from PBMCs.

For the CDR3, the DNA is TGTGCCAGCAGTGAATGGGTAGATTACAATGAGCAGTTCTTC. Protein product: CASSEWVDYNEQFF. The rearrangement links TRBV2 to TRBJ2-1; D remains unclear. Per germline, CDR1 SNHLY and CDR2 FYNNEI. CDR3 size: 14 residues. The V and J ends lost 2 bases and 4 bases respectively, with 9 bases between them.